This TCR beta chain was recovered during a study of regulatory and conventional T cells in RAG deficiency. Study-level results: Treg unique TCR beta sequences were about 100-fold fewer in Omenn syndrome and CID/AS patients than controls. Control T-cell subsets had markedly higher Shannon entropy and lower Simpson indices than RAG-deficient patients.

A word on this clone: What it binds is unknown.

Sequencing was performed with immunoSEQ multiplex PCR; in TCRdb, only in-frame clones are kept and a portion is missing. Of about 30,000 clones listed, more than 90% were seen once; the top ten hold over 0.35%. The sorted conventional CD4+ T cells were CD25-low and CD127-high, with genomic DNA sequenced. These same records also appear under a second study, on regulatory T cells. From that paper: The primer mix had 52 TRBV and 13 TRBJ primers. Patient repertoires had restricted TRB V-J pairs and skewed V and J usage, most in Tregs.

This TCR was sampled from a human donor in good health. Source material: CD25- CD4+ T cells sorted from blood.

The CDR3 protein is CASRQAGTRETQYF. For the CDR3, the DNA is TGTGCCAGCAGACAAGCCGGGACAAGAGAGACCCAGTACTTC. This rearrangement joins TRBV7-9 to TRBJ2-5, with a weak D call TRBD1 (6 bases). This CDR3 is built from 14 residues. Germline CDR1 SEHNR, CDR2 FQNEAQ (reference sequence). Trimming removed 6 bases from V and 4 bases from J, with 15 bases in between.